The entry below gives a single T cell receptor (beta chain) sequence along with its context. The data were taken from a study of T cell changes during pregnancy in multiple sclerosis. V trimming: 2 bases; J trimming: 9 bases; junction bases outside the gene matches: 11. This CDR3 is 15 amino acids long. Germline CDR1 LNHDA, CDR2 SQIVND (reference sequence). Sequencing was performed with immunoSEQ multiplex PCR; in TCRdb, only in-frame clones are kept and a portion is missing. Here the sample spans under 45,000 clones, just over 90% being singletons. This TCR came from a female donor with multiple sclerosis, enrolled in a pregnancy study. V gene TRBV19 combines with J gene TRBJ1-1, with 8 nucleotides matching TRBD1. Specimen: CD4+ T cells from peripheral blood mononuclear cells, collected in the third trimester of pregnancy. CDR3 amino acids: CASSILSGGSDQAFF. As DNA, the CDR3 is TGTGCCAGTAGTATACTTTCAGGGGGCTCGGATCAAGCTTTCTTT.